The 26 T cell receptor beta chains below all came from one sample that was sequenced in a study of regulatory T cells in long-lasting Graves disease. Noted time point: persistent/refractory GD, antithyroid drugs over 5 years with positive TRAb. The TCR library was made from RNA that had been extracted from PBMCs in TRIzol. Sequencing libraries for TCR beta were prepared with iRepertoire HTBI primers and Arm-PCR of CDR3 regions. TCRdb recomputed calls from the multiplex PCR reads with MiXCR, one row per CDR3 protein. The table lists a few hundred thousand distinct CDR3 sequences, around 20% of them singletons. The sequenced sample was peripheral blood mononuclear cells (PBMCs), obtained when the disease was refractory, from a patient treated with antithyroid drugs. All receptors come from a female donor with Graves disease.

There are a few counts of this clonotype. In DNA form, the CDR3 reads TGTGCCAGCAGTGAAGAGTTGGGGACAGGGTCCTACGAGCAGTACTTC. Translation gives CASSEELGTGSYEQYF. The rearrangement links TRBV6-2 or TRBV6-3 to TRBJ2-7, with 9 bases matching TRBD1. The V gene end was trimmed by 5 bases and the J gene end by 1 base; junction bases not matched to a gene: 9. The CDR3 consists of 16 residues. Germline V gene data show CDR1 as MNHEY and CDR2 as SVGEGT.

This clonotype appeared many times. CDR3 nucleotide sequence: TGCAGTGCTAGAGGGCGACACAAGAACACTGAAGCTTTCTTT. It yields the protein CSARGRHKNTEAFF. This sequence joins TRBV20-1 and TRBJ1-1; D gene unclear. CDR3 size: 14 residues. Trimming shortened V by 1 base and J by 1 base, and 10 bases separated the two germline ends. The germline CDR1 and CDR2 sequences are DFQATT and SNEGSKA (reference sequence).

This clonotype was found many times. V gene TRBV6-1 combines with J gene TRBJ2-7, with 7 bases aligning to TRBD1. Trimming removed 6 bases from V and 0 bases from J; junction bases left unmatched: 8. This CDR3 is 15 amino acids long. The germline V gene encodes CDR1 MNHNS and CDR2 SASEGT. The CDR3 loop is CASSADRISSYEQYF. As DNA, the CDR3 is TGTGCCAGCAGCGCGGACAGGATCAGCTCCTACGAGCAGTACTTC.

This clonotype was observed at least ten times. The rearrangement joins TRBV2 to TRBJ2-7; TRBD2 is a possible D gene (5 bases). Germline CDR1 reads SNHLY; CDR2 reads FYNNEI. Between the trimmed V and J ends, which lost 6 bases and 7 bases, there was a span of 16 bases. The CDR3 runs to 13 residues. The CDR3 region has the DNA TGTGCCAGCAGCCGTGGGCCTTCGGGGGAGCAGTACTTC. Amino acids: CASSRGPSGEQYF.

Comments on this clonotype: Being one base from a much bigger clone, this may be a read error. The CDR3 DNA reads as TGTGCCACCAGTGACCGGGCAGGGGACCGGGGCTATGGCTACACCTTC. This gives the protein CATSDRAGDRGYGYTF. This rearrangement joins TRBV24-1 to TRBJ1-2, with D possibly being TRBD1 (6 bases). The V end lost 4 bases, the J end lost 4 bases, and 18 bases lay between the germline ends. The germline CDR1 and CDR2 sequences are KGHDR and SFDVKD. This CDR3 has 16 amino acids.

This clonotype was picked up a small number of times. The chain combines TRBV28 with TRBJ2-2, with 7 bases fitting TRBD2. Unmatched junction bases numbered 5, after V lost 6 bases and J lost 4 bases. CDR1 is MDHEN and CDR2 is SYDVKM in the germline V gene. This CDR3 region has 14 residues. The CDR3 region has the DNA TGTGCCAGCAGATCTGCGGGAGTCACCGGGGAGCTGTTTTTT. It encodes CASRSAGVTGELFF.

This chain joins TRBV28 and TRBJ1-2; D unclear. Looked up from germline, CDR1 is MDHEN and CDR2 is SYDVKM. This CDR3 has 14 residues. The ends were cut back, 5 bases at V and 3 bases at J, with 13 bases in the middle. This chain's CDR3 is CASSRTPVDYGYTF. The CDR3 DNA sequence: TGTGCCAGCAGTCGTACCCCTGTGGACTATGGCTACACCTTC.

This clonotype was seen ten or more times. V is TRBV20-1 and J is TRBJ1-4, with a tentative D call TRBD1 (5 bases). V lost 8 bases to trimming and J lost 6 bases, with 16 bases between them. The CDR3 loop spans 13 amino acids. The germline CDR1 and CDR2 sequences are DFQATT and SNEGSKA (reference sequence). The CDR3 region is CSPTGTMHEKLFF. In nucleotides, the CDR3 is TGCAGTCCTACCGGGACGATGCATGAAAAACTGTTTTTT.

This clonotype has a count of ten or more. The chain combines TRBV28 with TRBJ2-7, with a weak D call TRBD2 (6 bases). The CDR3 is 18 amino acids. Trimming cost V 5 bases and J 0 bases, with 23 bases left between them. The germline CDR1 and CDR2 sequences are MDHEN and SYDVKM. The CDR3 loop is CASSRRLWRANSSYEQYF. CDR3 sequence (DNA): TGTGCCAGCAGTCGCCGCTTATGGAGGGCAAACAGCTCCTACGAGCAGTACTTC.

This clonotype has a handful of counts. The chain combines TRBV27 with TRBJ1-5; D unclear. The CDR3 spans 15 residues. V was pared by 6 bases and J by 0 bases, with 12 bases between. CDR1 is MNHEY, CDR2 SMNVEV, per germline (reference sequence). The CDR3 DNA sequence: TGTGCCAGCAGGAAAGCCGGTGATAGCAATCAGCCCCAGCATTTT. Residues: CASRKAGDSNQPQHF.

Comment on this clonotype: A read error is possible here, since a much larger clone lies one base away. This rearrangement joins TRBV6-5 to TRBJ2-5; unclear D gene. The germline gives CDR1 MNHEY, CDR2 SVGAGI. The CDR3 covers 11 residues. CDR3 in amino acids: CASTYQETQYF. The CDR3 DNA sequence: TGTGCCAGCACTTACCAAGAGACCCAGTACTTC.

This clonotype was counted at least ten times. V gene TRBV25-1 combines with J gene TRBJ1-1; D possibly corresponds to TRBD1 (6 bases). The CDR3 covers 15 residues. V lost 0 bases and J lost 0, with 8 bases in between. Germline V gives CDR1 MGHDK, CDR2 SYGVNS. The CDR3 region is CASSEYRGLNTEAFF. DNA for the CDR3: TGTGCCAGCAGTGAATACAGGGGCCTGAACACTGAAGCTTTCTTT.

The table lists this clonotype with many counts. V and J are TRBV5-1 and TRBJ2-7; TRBD2 matches at 9 bases. V lost 2 bases, J lost 6 bases, and 3 bases stayed unmatched. The CDR3 runs 13 residues. Germline loops: CDR1 SGHRS, CDR2 YFSETQ. The CDR3 reads CASSFGSGSEQYF. CDR3 bases: TGCGCCAGCAGCTTTGGTAGCGGGAGCGAGCAGTACTTC.

This clonotype has a handful of counts. A much bigger clone sits one base away, suggesting this may be a read error. The genes are TRBV15 and TRBJ1-1, with unresolved D. CDR1 and CDR2 (germline): LNHNV, YYDKDF (reference sequence). The CDR3 contains 16 residues. The DNA for the CDR3 is TGTGCCACCGGCAGAGATTATGGGCAACTGAACACTGAAGCTTTCTTT. Translation gives CATGRDYGQLNTEAFF.

This clonotype has a handful of counts. The genes are TRBV20-1 and TRBJ2-3; D is ambiguous. Trimming left V 6 bases short and J 6 bases short, with 7 bases between. The CDR3 consists of 10 residues. Germline CDR1 reads DFQATT; CDR2 reads SNEGSKA (reference sequence). The CDR3 DNA sequence: TGCAGTGCCCTATCGGATACGCAGTATTTT. Its translation: CSALSDTQYF.

This clonotype was recorded at least ten times. V and J are TRBV3-1 and TRBJ1-4, with TRBD1 matching 7 bases. Trimming cost V 2 bases and J 7 bases; bases outside gene matches: 4. Germline CDR1 reads LGHDT; CDR2 reads YNNKEL (reference sequence). The CDR3 consists of 14 residues. CDR3 residues: CASSQSGGGEKLFF. In nucleotides, the CDR3 is TGTGCCAGCAGCCAATCAGGGGGAGGTGAAAAACTGTTTTTT. Filled out from reference TRBV3-1 and TRBJ1-4, the complete variable domain reads DTAVSQTPKYLVTQMGNDKSIKCEQNLGHDTMYWYKQDSKKFLKIMFSYNNKELIINETVPNRFSPKSPDKAHLNLHINSLELGDSAVYFCASSQSGGGEKLFFGSGTQLSVL.

The J gene is TRBJ1-1, the V gene TRBV20-1, with D perhaps TRBD1 (6 bases). Germline-derived CDR1 and CDR2 are DFQATT and SNEGSKA (reference sequence). The CDR3 sequence is 14 residues long. V shed 6 bases and J shed 4 bases, with 18 bases lying between them. CDR3 in DNA: TGCAGTGCCGGGGGGCCCGGGGAGTCCACTGAAGCTTTCTTT. Its translation is CSAGGPGESTEAFF.

This sequence joins TRBV7-9 and TRBJ2-7; no firm D call. Trimming shortened V by 4 bases and J by 7 bases, and 8 bases separated the two germline ends. Germline-derived CDR1 and CDR2 are SEHNR and FQNEAQ (reference sequence). The CDR3 loop spans 11 amino acids. CDR3 sequence reads: CASSSDGEQYF. The CDR3 bases are TGTGCCAGCAGCTCTGACGGGGAGCAGTACTTC. Full variable domain (rest looked up from reference TRBV7-9 and TRBJ2-7): DTGVSQNPRHKITKRGQNVTFRCDPISEHNRLYWYRQTLGQGPEFLTYFQNEAQLEKSRLLSDRFSAERPKGSFSTLEIQRTEQGDSAMYLCASSSDGEQYFGPGTRLTVT.

V usage is TRBV12-3 or TRBV12-4 and J usage is TRBJ1-2, with D possibly matching TRBD1 (5 bases). The length of the CDR3 is 13 residues. Trimming removed 6 bases at V and 2 bases at J, with 10 bases between. The CDR3 DNA follows: TGTGCCAGCAGGGGGGAAAGGAACTATGGCTACACCTTC. Amino acids: CASRGERNYGYTF.

The chain recombines TRBV11-2 with TRBJ2-2; D call uncertain. Germline-derived CDR1 and CDR2 are SGHAT and FQNNGV. Trimming took off 0 bases at V and 4 bases at J, with 6 bases between the two ends. CDR3 length: 14 amino acids. The CDR3 DNA reads TGTGCCAGCAGCTTAGAGTACGTCACCGGGGAGCTGTTTTTT. Amino acid sequence: CASSLEYVTGELFF.

V gene TRBV7-9 combines with J gene TRBJ1-4; 8 nucleotides align to TRBD1. CDR3 length: 15 amino acids. Germline V gene sequence: CDR1 SEHNR, CDR2 FQNEAQ (reference sequence). Trimming at V came to 3 bases and at J to 5 bases, leaving 5 bases not matched to a gene. CDR3 sequence reads: CASSFNRGVNEKLFF. The CDR3 coding sequence is TGTGCCAGCAGCTTTAACAGGGGGGTAAATGAAAAACTGTTTTTT. The full variable domain, with the rest looked up from reference TRBV7-9 and TRBJ1-4, is DTGVSQNPRHKITKRGQNVTFRCDPISEHNRLYWYRQTLGQGPEFLTYFQNEAQLEKSRLLSDRFSAERPKGSFSTLEIQRTEQGDSAMYLCASSFNRGVNEKLFFGSGTQLSVL.

This clonotype was observed a handful of times. V usage is TRBV5-1 and J usage is TRBJ2-7, with D unclear. CDR3 length: 14 amino acids. Deletions cut 4 bases from V and 6 bases from J, with 17 bases between. Germline values: CDR1 SGHRS, CDR2 YFSETQ. As DNA, the CDR3 is TGCGCCAGCAGCACCGACCCGCAACCGGGCGAGCAGTACTTC. It specifies CASSTDPQPGEQYF.

This clonotype was seen a handful of times. The chain joins TRBV18 to TRBJ1-1, with a tentative D call TRBD1 (5 bases). The V gene's germline CDR1 is KGHSH and CDR2 LQKENI. The CDR3 has 15 amino acids. Trimming cost V 3 bases and J 6 bases, with 17 bases left between them. The CDR3 region has the DNA TGTGCCAGCTCACCTGGGGGACGCCAAGGTTCTGAAGCTTTCTTT. This sequence encodes CASSPGGRQGSEAFF.

This clonotype was seen only a few times. The chain combines TRBV15 with TRBJ1-4; D is unresolved. The germline V gene encodes CDR1 LNHNV and CDR2 YYDKDF (reference sequence). The CDR3 loop spans 14 amino acids. V lost 4 bases, J lost 10 bases, and 16 bases lay in between. DNA for the CDR3: TGTGCCACCAGCACCATCAGACTGGGAGGAAAACTGTTTTTT. Protein sequence: CATSTIRLGGKLFF.

The V and J genes are TRBV25-1 and TRBJ2-5; the D gene is possibly TRBD2 (6 bases). The CDR3 is made up of 15 amino acids. The germline gives CDR1 MGHDK, CDR2 SYGVNS. Trimming shortened V by 6 bases and J by 2 bases, and 16 bases separated the two germline ends. The CDR3 spells CASSPTRSGQETQYF. CDR3 sequence (DNA): TGTGCCAGCAGCCCGACTAGATCCGGACAAGAGACCCAGTACTTC.

As DNA, the CDR3 is TGCAGTGCTAGTTCACTAGCGGGAGGAGACGGGGAGCTGTTTTTT. This codes for CSASSLAGGDGELFF. This chain uses TRBV20-1 with TRBJ2-2, with TRBD2 matching over 12 bases. Unmatched junction bases numbered 6, after V lost 3 bases and J lost 7 bases. From germline, CDR1 is DFQATT and CDR2 SNEGSKA (reference sequence). The CDR3 covers 15 residues.